These 32 T cell receptor beta chains originate from one sample sequenced in a study of T cell changes during pregnancy in multiple sclerosis. Profiled with immunoSEQ multiplex PCR; TCRdb holds only in-frame clones, not every one. The repertoire holds over 55,000 clones, with 85% to 90% as singletons. Sequencing used peripheral blood, obtained after pregnancy. The receptors shown here come from a female donor in good health, enrolled as a control in a pregnancy study.

V usage is TRBV6-1 and J usage is TRBJ2-5; TRBD1 matches at 8 bases. CDR1 is MNHNS and CDR2 is SASEGT in the germline V gene. V lost 1 base and J lost 5; bases outside the gene matches: 6. The CDR3 runs 15 residues. CDR3 bases: TGTGCCAGCAGTGAAGGGCAGGGGGCATGGGAGACCCAGTACTTC. This translates into CASSEGQGAWETQYF.

J is TRBJ2-4 and V is TRBV11-2; the D gene is possibly TRBD1 (8 bases). V was clipped by 5 bases and J by 3 bases, with 17 bases between them. This CDR3 spans 16 amino acids. Germline V CDR1 and CDR2: SGHAT, FQNNGV. The CDR3 protein is CASSRGDRTYKNIQYF. The CDR3 bases are TGTGCCAGCAGCCGGGGGGACAGGACTTACAAAAACATTCAGTACTTC.

This chain uses TRBV11-3 with TRBJ1-5; 11 bases map to TRBD1. The CDR3 loop spans 17 amino acids. V lost 6 bases to trimming and J lost 2 bases; unmatched junction nucleotides: 9. CDR1 is SGHNT and CDR2 is YENEEA in the germline V gene. The CDR3 here is CASSCGTGGIGNQPQHF. DNA for the CDR3: TGTGCCAGCAGTTGTGGGACAGGGGGTATAGGCAATCAGCCCCAGCATTTT.

The chain has TRBV6-5 and TRBJ2-1, with TRBD2 matching over 9 bases. Looked up from germline, CDR1 is MNHEY and CDR2 is SVGAGI. Trimming removed 5 bases from V and 4 bases from J; junction bases left unmatched: 3. The CDR3 covers 14 residues. CDR3 residues: CASSRTSDYNEQFF. The CDR3 DNA follows: TGTGCCAGCAGTAGGACTAGCGATTACAATGAGCAGTTCTTC.

This chain joins TRBV5-1 and TRBJ2-7, with a tentative D call TRBD1 (6 bases). This CDR3 is 15 amino acids long. V was cut by 1 base and J by 3 bases, with 14 bases left in between. Germline lookup yields CDR1 SGHRS and CDR2 YFSETQ. The CDR3 loop is CASSLTGKSFYEQYF. The CDR3 nucleotides read TGCGCCAGCAGCTTGACAGGGAAGAGTTTCTACGAGCAGTACTTC.

This chain connects TRBV30 to TRBJ2-7, with 7 bases lining up with TRBD2. The trim removed 5 bases at V and 5 bases at J, leaving 9 bases unmatched. The CDR3 is 13 residues long. Germline V CDR1 and CDR2: GTSNPN, SVGIG (reference sequence). This CDR3 reads CAWGPGGRNEQYF. In DNA form, the CDR3 reads TGTGCCTGGGGCCCCGGGGGGAGGAACGAGCAGTACTTC. Full variable domain (remainder filled in from reference TRBV30 and TRBJ2-7): SQTIHQWPATLVQPVGSPLSLECTVEGTSNPNLYWYRQAAGRGLQLLFYSVGIGQISSEVPQNLSASRPQDRQFILSSKKLLLSDSGFYLCAWGPGGRNEQYFGPGTRLTVT.

The V call is TRBV10-3, the J call TRBJ1-1; the D gene is possibly TRBD1 (6 bases). V lost 2 bases and J 3 bases, leaving 10 bases between the germline ends. This CDR3 is 14 amino acids long. The V gene's germline CDR1 is ENHRY and CDR2 SYGVKD. This CDR3 reads CAISETGPHTEAFF. The CDR3 DNA reads TGTGCCATCAGTGAGACAGGGCCCCACACTGAAGCTTTCTTT.

The chain links TRBV10-3 to TRBJ2-7; D is possibly TRBD1 (6 bases). This CDR3 spans 13 amino acids. Trimming cost V 7 bases and J 1 base, with 11 bases left between them. In germline, CDR1 is ENHRY, CDR2 SYGVKD. CDR3 sequence reads: CAITQDSSYEQYF. In nucleotides, the CDR3 is TGTGCCATCACGCAGGACAGTTCCTACGAGCAGTACTTC.

This clone has just a few counts. J is TRBJ1-1 and V is TRBV29-1; TRBD1 is a possible D gene (6 bases). Trimming removed 5 bases at V and 4 bases at J, with 8 bases between. There are 11 residues in the CDR3. Germline CDR1 is SQVTM and CDR2 is ANQGSEA. CDR3 sequence: CSVRGGTEAFF. CDR3 nucleotide sequence: TGCAGCGTTCGAGGGGGCACTGAAGCTTTCTTT. Full variable domain (remainder filled in from reference TRBV29-1 and TRBJ1-1): SAVISQKPSRDICQRGTSLTIQCQVDSQVTMMFWYRQQPGQSLTLIATANQGSEATYESGFVIDKFPISRPNLTFSTLTVSNMSPEDSSIYLCSVRGGTEAFFGQGTRLTVV.

The chain uses TRBV4-2 and TRBJ2-1; D is ambiguous. V was shortened by 0 bases and J by 6 bases, with 12 bases between the two germline ends. Germline assignment: CDR1 LGHNA and CDR2 YNFKEQ. This CDR3 region has 15 residues. The CDR3 is CASSQELQSRNEQFF. In DNA form, the CDR3 reads TGTGCCAGCAGCCAAGAGTTACAGTCGCGCAATGAGCAGTTCTTC.

J is TRBJ1-5 and V is TRBV30; no definite D call. The V gene lost 0 bases and the J gene lost 7 bases, with 13 bases spanning the gap. The CDR3 covers 14 residues. Germline-derived CDR1 and CDR2 are GTSNPN and SVGIG (reference sequence). The DNA of the CDR3 is TGTGCCTGGAGTGTACCGGTGGGAGGCCAGCCCCAGCATTTT. This encodes CAWSVPVGGQPQHF.

This clone is a singleton in its sample. The chain links TRBV5-1 to TRBJ1-3; D is perhaps TRBD1 (6 bases). Germline CDR1 and CDR2: SGHRS and YFSETQ. V dropped 4 bases and J dropped 1 base, with 12 bases sitting between them. The CDR3 consists of 15 residues. CDR3 loop: CASSQTGFSGNTIYF. DNA for the CDR3: TGCGCCAGCAGCCAGACAGGATTTTCTGGAAACACCATATATTTT. Drawing the rest from reference TRBV5-1 and TRBJ1-3, the complete variable domain is KAGVTQTPRYLIKTRGQQVTLSCSPISGHRSVSWYQQTPGQGLQFLFEYFSETQRNKGNFPGRFSGRQFSNSRSEMNVSTLELGDSALYLCASSQTGFSGNTIYFGEGSWLTVV.

The J gene is TRBJ1-2, the V gene TRBV5-4; D is undetermined. The CDR3 runs to 13 residues. CDR1 is SGHNT, CDR2 YYREEE, per germline (reference sequence). V lost 0 bases and J lost 7, with 10 bases in between. The DNA of the CDR3 is TGTGCCAGCAGCTTGGACCCGGGAGCTGGCTACACCTTC. Translated: CASSLDPGAGYTF.

The chain couples TRBV30 to TRBJ1-3; D is uncertain. Germline V gives CDR1 GTSNPN, CDR2 SVGIG (reference sequence). This CDR3 is 13 amino acids long. The V end lost 2 bases, the J end lost 3 bases, and 8 bases lay between the germline ends. The CDR3 DNA follows: TGTGCCTGGAGTCCGGGTTTTGGAAACACCATATATTTT. It encodes CAWSPGFGNTIYF.

The CDR3 region is CASAGSGSVNEQFF. The DNA for the CDR3 is TGTGCCAGCGCCGGTAGCGGGAGTGTAAATGAGCAGTTCTTC. The chain has TRBV5-6 and TRBJ2-1, with 9 bases aligning to TRBD2. V shed 7 bases, J shed 7 bases, and the junction held 9 bases outside the gene matches. CDR1 SGHDT and CDR2 YYEEEE come from the germline V gene. The CDR3 is 14 amino acids.

V and J are TRBV6-4 and TRBJ2-1; TRBD2 matches at 8 bases. The CDR3 sequence is 18 residues long. CDR1 and CDR2 from the germline V gene are MRHNA and SNTAGT. J gave up 7 bases and V 7 bases, and 21 bases lay outside the gene matches. CDR3 in amino acids: CASTLVAVLREEENEQFF. The DNA of the CDR3 is TGTGCCAGCACTCTGGTGGCTGTTTTGCGGGAGGAAGAGAATGAGCAGTTCTTC.

The chain joins TRBV2 to TRBJ1-2, with D perhaps TRBD1 (6 bases). CDR1 is SNHLY, CDR2 FYNNEI, per germline. With 3 bases removed from V and 5 bases from J, the gap between germline ends came to 19 bases. The CDR3 contains 16 residues. The chain's CDR3 is CASSDGGPSTLYGYTF. CDR3 bases: TGTGCCAGCAGTGATGGGGGCCCCTCAACACTATATGGCTACACCTTC.

This clone was seen only once. The rearrangement links TRBV12-1 to TRBJ2-1; the table's D gene call, TRBD2, was not cross checked with the DNA. TRBV12-1 is a recognized pseudogene. The length of the CDR3 is 13 residues. The chain's CDR3 is CASPRWRYNEQFF. The DNA for the CDR3 is TGTGCCAGCCCTAGGTGGCGGTATAATGAGCAGTTCTTC.

In this sample, this clone turned up a few times. This sequence joins TRBV6-5 and TRBJ1-4, with unresolved D. The CDR3 sequence is 11 residues long. Germline V gene lookup returns CDR1 MNHEY and CDR2 SVGAGI. V was shortened by 4 bases and J by 10 bases, with 7 bases between the two germline ends. The CDR3 here is CASSSRGKLFF. In DNA form, the CDR3 reads TGTGCCAGCAGTTCCCGGGGAAAACTGTTTTTT.

The gene calls are TRBV5-4 and TRBJ1-2; weak D call: TRBD1 (5 bases). Trimming removed 4 bases at V and 8 bases at J, with 15 bases between. Germline assignment: CDR1 SGHNT and CDR2 YYREEE (reference sequence). The CDR3 is 13 residues long. CDR3 sequence: CASSRTGEGGYTF. The CDR3 bases are TGTGCCAGCAGCCGTACGGGGGAAGGGGGCTACACCTTC.

This chain joins TRBV5-8 and TRBJ2-7; weak D call: TRBD1 (5 bases). CDR1 SGHTS and CDR2 YDEGEE come from the germline V gene. CDR3 size: 14 residues. The ends were cut back, 3 bases at V and 0 bases at J, with 10 bases in the middle. CDR3 sequence: CASSYQGSSYEQYF. CDR3 DNA sequence: TGTGCCAGCAGCTATCAGGGAAGCTCCTACGAGCAGTACTTC.

This clone was picked up one time. The J gene is TRBJ1-5, the V gene TRBV2; D is undetermined. The CDR3 covers 15 residues. The germline gives CDR1 SNHLY, CDR2 FYNNEI. V was pared by 7 bases and J by 0 bases, with 13 bases between. In DNA form, the CDR3 reads TGTGCCAGCACCGCGCCTGGTAATAGCAATCAGCCCCAGCATTTT. This gives the protein CASTAPGNSNQPQHF.

The chain carries TRBV30 and TRBJ2-7, with 11 bases identical to TRBD1. V was clipped by 2 bases and J by 3 bases; unmatched bases: 15. The CDR3 is made up of 18 amino acids. CDR1 is GTSNPN, CDR2 SVGIG, per germline (reference sequence). CDR3 amino acids: CAWSRHLSPGQGVYEQYF. CDR3 bases: TGTGCCTGGAGTCGACACCTTTCCCCGGGACAGGGGGTCTACGAGCAGTACTTC.

J is TRBJ2-4 and V is TRBV6-4; 7 bases map to TRBD2. This CDR3 is built from 17 residues. V was pared by 0 bases and J by 0 bases, with 5 bases of the junction left unmatched. Germline loops: CDR1 MRHNA, CDR2 SNTAGT. CDR3 bases: TGTGCCAGCAGTGACTCTCAGCTAGCGGTAGCCAAAAACATTCAGTACTTC. Translation gives CASSDSQLAVAKNIQYF.

V gene TRBV7-8 combines with J gene TRBJ2-7, with 8 bases that match TRBD2. The junction had 9 bases not matched to a gene; V was cut back by 5 bases and J by 0 bases. CDR1 and CDR2 from the germline V gene are SGHVS and FQNEAQ. This CDR3 is 16 amino acids long. CDR3 DNA: TGTGCCAGCAGCGTACTAGCGGAGGTTGGCTCCTACGAGCAGTACTTC. Its protein product is CASSVLAEVGSYEQYF.

This chain connects TRBV30 to TRBJ2-2; the match to TRBD2 covers 8 bases. With V trimmed by 7 bases and J by 6 bases, 10 bases remained unmatched. This CDR3 is 14 amino acids long. Germline CDR1 is GTSNPN and CDR2 is SVGIG (reference sequence). CDR3 DNA sequence: TGTGCCTTGGCCGGACTAGCCAGGTCCGGGGAGCTGTTTTTT. Encoded protein: CALAGLARSGELFF.

This chain connects TRBV9 to TRBJ2-5, with 10 bases matching TRBD2. J was trimmed by 1 base and V by 3 bases; bases with no gene match: 6. There are 16 residues in the CDR3. From germline, CDR1 is SGDLS and CDR2 YYNGEE. The chain's CDR3 is CASSAGLATFQETQYF. The CDR3 bases are TGTGCCAGCAGCGCGGGACTAGCGACGTTCCAAGAGACCCAGTACTTC.

The chain combines TRBV25-1 with TRBJ2-2; the D is unclear. The ends were cut back, 6 bases at V and 7 bases at J, with 9 bases in the middle. Germline V gene sequence: CDR1 MGHDK, CDR2 SYGVNS. The CDR3 extends over 12 amino acids. The CDR3 DNA reads TGTGCCAGCAGGCGTAATCTCGGGGAGCTGTTTTTT. Translation gives CASRRNLGELFF.

The V gene is TRBV7-6, the J gene TRBJ1-5; 8 bases are a match to TRBD1. The length of the CDR3 is 15 residues. Trimming cost V 3 bases and J 4 bases; bases outside gene matches: 5. Germline-derived CDR1 and CDR2 are SGHVS and FNYEAQ. The CDR3 protein is CASSFGQGINQPQHF. The CDR3 DNA sequence: TGTGCCAGCAGCTTTGGACAGGGCATAAATCAGCCCCAGCATTTT.

This chain links TRBV6-4 with TRBJ2-3; 9 bases are shared with TRBD2. The germline V gene has CDR1 MRHNA and CDR2 SNTAGT. The CDR3 has 15 residues. With V trimmed by 6 bases and J by 1 base, 5 bases remained unmatched. The DNA of the CDR3 is TGTGCCAGCAGGGTTAGCGGGAGAGGCACAGATACGCAGTATTTT. It encodes CASRVSGRGTDTQYF.

The rearrangement uses TRBV9 and TRBJ2-2; D perhaps matches TRBD1 (5 bases). The CDR3 runs 15 residues. V was cut by 0 bases and J by 4 bases, with 10 bases left in between. CDR1 is SGDLS, CDR2 YYNGEE, per germline. CDR3 loop: CASSVGVGVTGELFF. The CDR3 region has the DNA TGTGCCAGCAGCGTAGGGGTAGGGGTCACCGGGGAGCTGTTTTTT.

The chain combines TRBV9 with TRBJ2-7; 8 bases line up with TRBD1. The CDR3 contains 15 residues. The junction had 9 bases not matched to a gene; V was cut back by 4 bases and J by 3 bases. Germline values: CDR1 SGDLS, CDR2 YYNGEE. CDR3 sequence (DNA): TGTGCCAGCAGCCTAGGACAGGGAAAAAGCTACGAGCAGTACTTC. Protein sequence: CASSLGQGKSYEQYF.